This T cell receptor (beta chain) was recorded in a study of regulatory T cells in long-lasting Graves disease. Specified time point: newly diagnosed GD, antithyroid drugs for less than 3 months. RNA extracted from PBMCs served as the sequencing template. Building the TCR beta libraries relied on iRepertoire HTBI primers, and CDR3 regions underwent Arm-PCR. MiXCR, applied by TCRdb to the multiplex PCR reads, yields one record per CDR3 protein. In the table there are 500,000 or so distinct CDR3 sequences, roughly 15% of which are singletons. Many counts were recorded for this clonotype. V lost 1 base, J lost 4 bases, and 8 bases lay in between. In germline, CDR1 is DFQATT, CDR2 SNEGSKA (reference sequence). The CDR3 spans 13 residues. These same records also appear under a second study, on T cells in Graves' hyperthyroidism and ophthalmopathy. From that paper: Newly diagnosed hyperthyroidism patients aged 18 to 65 years had disease lasting under 2 months. Ophthalmopathy, as predicted by the model, came a median about seven months after the prediction.

Sample: peripheral blood mononuclear cells (PBMCs), taken at new diagnosis, from a patient treated with antithyroid drugs. The TCR originated in a woman in her forties or fifties with Graves disease. V usage is TRBV20-1 and J usage is TRBJ1-5, with D uncertain. The CDR3 is CSARVSENQPQHF. CDR3 DNA sequence: TGCAGTGCTAGAGTCTCTGAGAATCAGCCCCAGCATTTT.